This entry lists 9 T cell receptor beta chains sequenced from one sample in a study of human T cells and chemical hapten exposure. It was from unfractionated whole blood that total RNA was extracted. TCRdb re-called the 5' RACE reads with MiXCR, one entry per CDR3 protein. The top ten hold under 1.5% of the sample, which has about 140,000 distinct CDR3 sequences, around 4.4% seen once. The origin of the receptors is a female donor in good health.

This clonotype has at least ten counts. The chain uses TRBV20-1 and TRBJ1-3, with unresolved D. Between the trimmed V and J ends, which lost 1 base and 0 bases, there was a span of 16 bases. The germline V gene has CDR1 DFQATT and CDR2 SNEGSKA (reference sequence). This CDR3 comprises 17 residues. The CDR3, as DNA: TGCAGTGCTAGAGTAGGACTCGCAGACTTCTCTGGAAACACCATATATTTT. This translates into CSARVGLADFSGNTIYF.

The J gene is TRBJ2-3, the V gene TRBV7-3; 9 positions match TRBD2. The germline V gene has CDR1 SGHTA and CDR2 FQGTGA. With 1 base clipped from V and 4 bases from J, the junction kept 24 bases outside the gene matches. CDR3 length: 22 amino acids. The CDR3 DNA follows: TGTGCCAGCAGCTTAAGTAGTTCGGGACCTAGCGGGGTCCTACGAGGTGCAGATACGCAGTATTTT. Translated: CASSLSSSGPSGVLRGADTQYF.

This clonotype appeared a few times. V and J are TRBV4-3 and TRBJ2-6, with a weak D call TRBD2 (5 bases). Germline CDR1 LGHNA, CDR2 YSLEER. The ends were cut back, 1 base at V and 1 base at J, with 5 bases in the middle. This CDR3 comprises 15 residues. The CDR3 DNA sequence: TGCGCCAGCAGCCAAGCGGGATCTGGGGCCAACGTCCTGACTTTC. The encoded protein is CASSQAGSGANVLTF.

For this clonotype: Possible read error: a much larger clone is one base away. The rearrangement joins TRBV12-3 or TRBV12-4 to TRBJ2-6; 8 bases fit TRBD1. The CDR3 runs 15 residues. V lost 6 bases and J lost 2; bases outside the gene matches: 3. CDR3 DNA sequence: TGTGCCAGCAGCCCAGGGGGCGCTGGGGCCAACGTCCTGACTTTC. Residues: CASSPGGAGANVLTF.

This chain uses TRBV29-1 with TRBJ2-2; D is possibly TRBD1 (6 bases). Germline-derived CDR1 and CDR2 are SQVTM and ANQGSEA. This CDR3 is built from 13 residues. Trimming shortened V by 3 bases and J by 4 bases, and 9 bases separated the two germline ends. This CDR3 is CSVESTGTGELFF. For the CDR3, the DNA is TGCAGCGTTGAGTCGACAGGCACCGGGGAGCTGTTTTTT.

This clonotype was seen only once. The rearrangement uses TRBV6-6 and TRBJ1-6; 8 bases line up with TRBD1. Germline lookup yields CDR1 MNHNY and CDR2 SVGAGI (reference sequence). The J segment lost 5 bases and the V segment lost 9 bases, leaving 9 bases of the junction unmatched. The length of the CDR3 is 15 residues. CDR3 sequence (DNA): TGTGCCAGAAGCCAGGGGACAGGAGATAATTCACCCCTCCACTTT. It yields the protein CARSQGTGDNSPLHF.

This clonotype appeared many times. The junction shows a germline mismatch at one end, possibly a read error. The V gene is TRBV20-1, the J gene TRBJ2-4; tentative D call: TRBD1 (5 bases). This CDR3 contains 14 residues. Germline CDR1 and CDR2: DFQATT and SNEGSKA (reference sequence). CDR3 loop: CSARDPRDSDIRYF. Written as DNA, the CDR3 is TGCAGTGCTAGAGACCCACGAGACAGCGACATTCGGTACTTC.

Notes on this clonotype: A much larger clone differs by one base, so this may be a read error. The V and J genes are TRBV6-2 or TRBV6-3 and TRBJ1-1; D is unclear. The CDR3 totals 15 residues. Per germline, CDR1 MNHEY and CDR2 SVGEGT. In nucleotides, the CDR3 is TGTGTCAGCAGGAAAGCCAGACATGGAGCCACTGAAGCTTTCTTT. Protein sequence: CVSRKARHGATEAFF.

This clonotype has a count of ten or more. The chain employs TRBV7-3 and TRBJ2-3, with 11 bases aligning to TRBD2. The CDR3 totals 18 residues. V was pared by 1 base and J by 2 bases, with 8 bases of the junction left unmatched. In germline, CDR1 is SGHTA, CDR2 FQGTGA. CDR3 coding DNA: TGTGCCAGCAGCTTAAGTCTAGCGGGGGGCTACACCACAGATACGCAGTATTTT. It translates to CASSLSLAGGYTTDTQYF.